The T cell receptor (beta chain) described here comes from a study of T cell repertoires in cytomegalovirus infection (dated by TCRdb to the late 2010s). Notes on the research overall: Alongside well-studied HLA-B-restricted epitopes, the peptide stimulations were aimed at recently identified HLA-C-restricted CMV epitopes, whose presentation resists viral immunomodulation. Donor HLA type was relevant to the analysis, because carriage of CMV infection together with the matching HLA type was indicated by public TCR beta signatures. The study at large found these results: The ex vivo response was dominated by HLA-C-restricted CMV-specific TCR beta clonotypes, and the single most frequent clonotype in two of eight donors was supplied by these HLA-C-restricted clonotypes. Cumulative frequency of public TCR beta family members discriminated carriers of CMV infection plus the relevant HLA type in this cohort and an independent approximately 400-donor cohort.

This clonotype was detected many times. Its antigen is unknown. Within one base of it there is no much larger clone, and no base qualities were kept. The intended sense of this specimen's treatment or condition label: in vitro stimulation with specific CMV peptide epitopes to enrich CMV-specific T cells. Looking up the germline V gene yields CDR1 MGHRA and CDR2 YSYEKL. The CDR3 covers 14 residues, taking in both the cysteine and the phenylalanine. Left in the record is the CDR3 DNA by itself, 42 bases read in frame from the first base. The germline V end is reduced by 2 bases and the J end by 7 bases; junction bases left unmatched: 5. The data were produced on an Illumina HiSeq 1500. TCRdb handled the public reads itself, with Q25 trimming in fastp and clone calling in MiXCR, and kept productive beta chains. Each CDR3 protein gets just one entry, which takes the most common genes and DNA from the rows behind it. The sample has about 830,000 distinct CDR3 sequences on record, 30% to 35% of them singletons. Of the sample, around 11% falls within the top ten clones.

The chain was built from TRBV4-1 and TRBJ1-2; 9 of the junction bases match TRBD1. Source: cultured CD8+ T cells from PBMCs, taken from culture after CMV antigen stimulation. The clonotype comes from a human donor in good health (CMV status not recorded). Some clones in this sample may be carry-over from other donors' samples. In nucleotide form, the sequence is TGCGCCAGCAGCCAAAGTGGACAGGGGAGTGGCTACACCTTC. It encodes CASSQSGQGSGYTF.